What follows are 8 T cell receptor beta chains derived from one specimen sequenced in a study of CD8+CD57+ T cells in acquired aplastic anemia. The template for TCR beta VDJ and CDR3 sequence profiling was genomic DNA. TCRdb re-analysed the reads in MiXCR, keeping a single row per CDR3 protein. The sample consists of around 140,000 distinct CDR3 sequences, 41% of them appearing once. Sequencing used sorted CD4+, CD8+, or CD8+CD57+ T cells (not recorded which) from PBMCs. The receptors here all came from a human donor in good health, serving as a control.

This clonotype has ten or more counts. The gene calls are TRBV6-5 and TRBJ2-7; D might be TRBD1 (6 bases). V shed 3 bases and J shed 4 bases, with 10 bases lying between them. This CDR3 has 13 residues. The germline CDR1 and CDR2 sequences are MNHEY and SVGAGI. The CDR3 here is CASSYNRAYEQYF. CDR3 DNA sequence: TGTGCCAGCAGTTATAACAGGGCTTACGAGCAGTACTTC.

This chain joins TRBV19 and TRBJ2-1; 14 bases match TRBD2. CDR1 and CDR2 from the germline V gene are LNHDA and SQIVND (reference sequence). The CDR3 covers 15 residues. The J segment lost 6 bases and the V segment lost 6 bases, leaving 4 bases of the junction unmatched. The CDR3, as DNA: TGTGCCAGTAGAGGGGGACTAGCGGGAGTCAATGAGCAGTTCTTC. This sequence encodes CASRGGLAGVNEQFF.

The rearrangement uses TRBV10-3 and TRBJ1-2, with D hard to call. The V and J ends lost 10 bases and 6 bases respectively, with 18 bases between them. Germline values: CDR1 ENHRY, CDR2 SYGVKD. This CDR3 has 13 residues. The CDR3 sequence: CANRPGVDDGYTF. CDR3 in DNA: TGTGCCAACCGACCGGGAGTCGACGATGGCTACACCTTC.

The V call is TRBV30, the J call TRBJ2-1; D not resolved. The CDR3 is 12 residues long. The germline V gene has CDR1 GTSNPN and CDR2 SVGIG (reference sequence). V was pared by 3 bases and J by 3 bases, with 6 bases between. CDR3: CAWSKLYNEQFF. CDR3 nucleotides: TGTGCCTGGAGCAAACTCTACAATGAGCAGTTCTTC.

This clonotype has a count of ten or more. The chain joins TRBV20-1 to TRBJ1-1, with D unclear. The CDR3 covers 11 residues. The V end was cut by 3 bases, the J end by 3 bases, with 5 bases between. From germline, CDR1 is DFQATT and CDR2 SNEGSKA (reference sequence). This CDR3 reads CSASSHTEAFF. Written as DNA, the CDR3 is TGCAGTGCTAGTAGCCACACTGAAGCTTTCTTT.

Regarding this clonotype: Being one base from a much bigger clone, this may be a read error. The chain couples TRBV12-3 or TRBV12-4 to TRBJ2-2; the D gene is possibly TRBD2 (5 bases). This CDR3 contains 14 residues. The DNA for the CDR3 is TGTGCCAGCAGCCCCCTCCGCTCCACCGGGGAGCTGTCTTTT. Its protein product is CASSPLRSTGELSF.

The sample holds many counts of this clonotype. J is TRBJ1-4 and V is TRBV20-1, with 10 bases lining up with TRBD1. The germline V gene encodes CDR1 DFQATT and CDR2 SNEGSKA (reference sequence). The V gene end was trimmed by 6 bases and the J gene end by 8 bases; junction bases not matched to a gene: 9. The CDR3 contains 14 residues. CDR3 coding DNA: TGCAGTGCCCGAAGACAGGGGGCAGGGGAAAAACTGTTTTTT. It is translated as CSARRQGAGEKLFF.

This clonotype was recorded at least ten times. This may arise from a read error, as a much more abundant clone is one base away. The chain employs TRBV25-1 and TRBJ1-1; D gene ambiguous. V was clipped by 5 bases and J by 4 bases, with 17 bases between them. Germline V gene sequence: CDR1 MGHDK, CDR2 SYGVNS. CDR3 size: 15 residues. The CDR3 DNA follows: TGTGCCAGCAGTTACGGTGGAGAGGTCATCACTGAAGCTTTCTTT. Encoded protein: CASSYGGEVITEAFF.